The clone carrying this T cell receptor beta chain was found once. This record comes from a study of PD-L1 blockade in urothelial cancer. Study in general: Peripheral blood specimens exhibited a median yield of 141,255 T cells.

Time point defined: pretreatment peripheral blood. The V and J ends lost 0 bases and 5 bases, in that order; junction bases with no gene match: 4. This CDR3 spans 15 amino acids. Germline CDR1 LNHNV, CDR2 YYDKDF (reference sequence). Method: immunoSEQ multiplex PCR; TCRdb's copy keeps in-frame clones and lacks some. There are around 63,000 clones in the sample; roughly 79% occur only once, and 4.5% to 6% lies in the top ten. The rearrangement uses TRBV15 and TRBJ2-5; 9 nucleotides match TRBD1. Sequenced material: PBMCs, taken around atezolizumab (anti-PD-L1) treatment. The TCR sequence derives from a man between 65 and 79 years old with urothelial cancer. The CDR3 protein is CATSREGTGPETQYF. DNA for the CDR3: TGTGCCACCAGCAGAGAAGGGACAGGGCCGGAGACCCAGTACTTC.